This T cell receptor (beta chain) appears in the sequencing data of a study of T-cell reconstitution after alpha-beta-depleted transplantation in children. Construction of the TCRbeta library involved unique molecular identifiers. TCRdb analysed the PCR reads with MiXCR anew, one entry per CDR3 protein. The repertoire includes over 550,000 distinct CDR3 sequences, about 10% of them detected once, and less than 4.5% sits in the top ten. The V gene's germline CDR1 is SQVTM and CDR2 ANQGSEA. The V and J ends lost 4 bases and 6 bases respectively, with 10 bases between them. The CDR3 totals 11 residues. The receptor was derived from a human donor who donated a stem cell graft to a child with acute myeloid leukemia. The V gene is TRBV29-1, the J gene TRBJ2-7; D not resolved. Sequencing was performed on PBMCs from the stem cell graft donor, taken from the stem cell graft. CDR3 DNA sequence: TGCAGCGTTGGGGGAACACGCGAGCAGTACTTC. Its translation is CSVGGTREQYF.